This T cell receptor beta chain was identified in a study of cytomegalovirus exposure and HLA in healthy donors. Study-wide findings and caveats: In a later analysis, a genetic analysis reported fewer productive-TCR N-insertions in an Asian-associated ancestry cluster than the cohort average.

A multiplex PCR was run with 60 Vbeta primers and 13 Jbeta primers. In the source study's methods: Among the unique TCR beta chains that a later analysis counted, 75 million to 85 million in all, roughly 11 million were shared. This table comes from immunoSEQ multiplex PCR, and its TCRdb copy is limited to in-frame clones, with some not included. The V and J calls and the clone size are those of that table, but D and trimming were determined from the DNA. Of 50,000 to 65,000 clones in the sample, 65% to 75% were seen once. This clone appeared a few times. The antigen is unknown. The V gene's germline CDR1 is MDHEN and CDR2 SYDVKM. The V gene lost 5 bases and the J gene lost 4 bases, with 14 bases spanning the gap. The CDR3 contains 14 residues.

The rearrangement links TRBV28 to TRBJ1-2; D is possibly TRBD1 (5 bases). The receptor comes from a woman aged 25-40 years in good health and CMV-seronegative. Sequencing was done on a sample of PBMCs. Here the CDR3 reads CASSPPHGGYGYTF. The CDR3, as DNA: TGTGCCAGCAGTCCCCCCCACGGGGGCTATGGCTACACCTTC.